This entry is about one T cell receptor beta chain. Its antigen is not identified. Trimming pared 6 bases from V and 4 bases from J, leaving 8 bases between. This CDR3 is built from 12 residues. CDR1 and CDR2 (germline): ENHRY, SYGVKD. This entry belongs to a study of T cell repertoires in cytomegalovirus infection. Whole-study context: CMV infection plus the matching HLA type was flagged by public TCR beta signatures.

The study's findings and limits: Cumulative frequency (of public TCR beta family members) identified carriers of CMV plus the relevant HLA.

From the reads, TCRdb called clonotypes with MiXCR, one entry per CDR3 protein. This table holds 60,000 to 85,000 distinct CDR3 sequences, under 25% found once. This receptor was obtained from a human donor in good health (CMV status not recorded). Some clones in this sample may be carry-over from other donors' samples. The sample was PBMCs, sequenced either directly or after in vitro stimulation (not recorded which). The J gene is TRBJ2-3, the V gene TRBV10-3, with TRBD2 as a possible D gene (6 bases). DNA for the CDR3: TGTGCCATCAGGGGACTTTCAGATACGCAGTATTTT. Protein sequence: CAIRGLSDTQYF.